The entry below gives a single T cell receptor (beta chain) sequence along with its context. This sample was included in a study of control samples from healthy donors and cancer patients. CDR1 and CDR2 from the germline V gene are LNHDA and SQIVND (reference sequence). Trimming removed 7 bases from V and 2 bases from J; junction bases left unmatched: 7. The CDR3 consists of 15 residues. Here immunoSEQ multiplex PCR was the method, and the copy in TCRdb shows in-frame clones only, minus some. The table includes about 150,000 clones, 85% to 95% detected once. The chain couples TRBV19 to TRBJ1-5, with 8 nucleotides matching TRBD1. Sequencing was performed on blood. The receptor comes from a man over 45 in good health. CDR3 residues: CASMPGQGRNQPQHF. The CDR3 region has the DNA TGTGCCAGTATGCCCGGACAGGGCCGCAATCAGCCCCAGCATTTT.